The clone carrying this T cell receptor (beta chain) occurred a few times. Its specificity is unknown. This specimen belongs to a study of CD8 T cells in ankylosing spondylitis. Regarding the study as a whole: A subset of motif variants has previously been described in the synovial fluid and blood of reactive arthritis. Significantly higher representation of disease-linked clones was reported for matched ankylosing spondylitis synovial fluid. Roughly eight highly homologous variants made up a TCR beta motif that seemed to typify ankylosing spondylitis blood.

The V and J ends lost 5 bases and 7 bases respectively, with 18 bases between them. The CDR3 totals 15 residues. CDR1 and CDR2 from the germline V gene are SEHNR and FQNEAQ (reference sequence). Library preparation for TCR beta used quantitative 5'-RACE with molecular barcodes. TCRdb fed the 5' RACE reads into MiXCR, producing one record per CDR3 protein. The top ten hold about 0.5% of the sample, which has 700,000 to 1,000,000 distinct CDR3 sequences, approximately 12% seen once. What was sequenced was blood, either unsorted or a sorted T cell fraction (not recorded which). The chain is built from TRBV7-9 and TRBJ1-5; D gene uncertain. The clonotype originates from a male donor with ankylosing spondylitis. The CDR3 reads CASSIEGKVGQPQHF. CDR3 in DNA: TGTGCCAGCAGCATAGAGGGAAAGGTAGGACAGCCCCAGCATTTT.